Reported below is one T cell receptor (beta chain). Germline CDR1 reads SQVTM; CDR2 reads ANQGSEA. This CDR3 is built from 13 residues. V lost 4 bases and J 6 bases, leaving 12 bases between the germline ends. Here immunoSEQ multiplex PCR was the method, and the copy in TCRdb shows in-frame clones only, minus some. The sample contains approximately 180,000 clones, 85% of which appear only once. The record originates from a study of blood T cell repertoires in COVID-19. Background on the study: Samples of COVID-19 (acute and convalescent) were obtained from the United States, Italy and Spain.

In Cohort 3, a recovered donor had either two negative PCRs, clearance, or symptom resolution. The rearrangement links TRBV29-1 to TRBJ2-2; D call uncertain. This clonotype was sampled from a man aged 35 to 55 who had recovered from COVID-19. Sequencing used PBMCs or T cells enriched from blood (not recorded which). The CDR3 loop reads CSVVDPTAGELFF. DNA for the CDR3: TGCAGCGTTGTCGACCCTACAGCCGGGGAGCTGTTTTTT.